A single sample gave rise to the 25 T cell receptor beta chains below, sequenced in a study of blood T cell repertoires in COVID-19 (TCRdb year 2020). The method behind the library was the immunoSEQ multiplex PCR assay. TCRdb stores this immuneACCESS table with in-frame sequences only. Part of the clones is absent; in the studies checked, under half of the shortfall reflects unresolved V genes, and no reason is known for the rest. This sample holds over 45,000 clones; 84% were observed only once. In total, the top ten clones hold about 4% of the sample. The sequenced sample consisted of peripheral blood. These receptors were obtained from a man aged 50 to 59 with active COVID-19.

In DNA, the CDR3 is TGTGCCACCAGCAGAGACAGGATGACTGGAAACACCATATATTTT. Protein: CATSRDRMTGNTIYF. V is TRBV15 and J is TRBJ1-3, with D hard to call. The V and J ends lost 0 bases and 2 bases respectively, with 8 bases between them. The CDR3 extends over 15 amino acids. Germline V lookup: CDR1 LNHNV, CDR2 YYDKDF (reference sequence). The entire variable domain, with the rest obtained from reference TRBV15 and TRBJ1-3, is as follows: DAMVIQNPRYQVTQFGKPVTLSCSQTLNHNVMYWYQQKSSQAPKLLFHYYDKDFNNEADTPDNFQSRRPNTSFCFLDIRSPGLGDTAMYLCATSRDRMTGNTIYFGEGSWLTVV.

This chain uses TRBV3-1 (or the pseudogene TRBV3-2) with TRBJ1-2, with D possibly TRBD1 on 6 matching bases. This CDR3 comprises 15 residues. Germline V gives CDR1 LGHDT, CDR2 YNNKEL (reference sequence). V gave up 4 bases and J gave up 2 bases, with 14 bases separating them. The CDR3 region is CASSLQQGRNYGYTF. For the CDR3, the DNA is TGTGCCAGCAGCCTACAGCAGGGGAGAAACTATGGCTACACCTTC.

This chain uses TRBV5-1 with TRBJ2-7; TRBD2 might be the D (5 bases). Trimming shortened V by 0 bases and J by 6 bases, and 7 bases separated the two germline ends. CDR1 and CDR2 (germline): SGHRS, YFSETQ. The CDR3 sequence is 12 residues long. The CDR3 sequence: CASSLDEGEQYF. The CDR3 region has the DNA TGCGCCAGCAGCTTGGATGAGGGCGAGCAGTACTTC.

The rearrangement uses TRBV6-6 and TRBJ2-5; D unresolved. V gave up 4 bases and J gave up 5 bases, with 8 bases separating them. CDR1 is MNHNY and CDR2 is SVGAGI in the germline V gene (reference sequence). The CDR3 has 12 amino acids. CDR3 sequence (DNA): TGTGCCAGCAGTTCCCCGGGTGAGACCCAGTACTTC. The encoded protein is CASSSPGETQYF.

The chain carries TRBV9 and TRBJ1-1, with D maybe TRBD1 (5 bases). Trimming stripped 5 bases from V and 4 bases from J, with 15 bases between. The CDR3 has 14 amino acids. Germline values: CDR1 SGDLS, CDR2 YYNGEE. For the CDR3, the DNA is TGTGCCAGCAGATCAGGGCGATCGAGCACTGAAGCTTTCTTT. Its protein is CASRSGRSSTEAFF.

This clone was recorded a few times. The V gene is TRBV5-6, the J gene TRBJ1-5, with no clear D. Germline CDR1 and CDR2: SGHDT and YYEEEE. The CDR3 sequence is 13 residues long. V was pared by 0 bases and J by 6 bases, with 7 bases between. The CDR3 DNA sequence: TGTGCCAGCAGCTTGGGAGGCAGTCAGCCCCAGCATTTT. It is translated as CASSLGGSQPQHF.

V gene TRBV6-5 combines with J gene TRBJ1-4; a weak D match, TRBD1 (6 bases). Germline CDR1 and CDR2: MNHEY and SVGAGI. V dropped 5 bases and J dropped 3 bases, with 13 bases sitting between them. The CDR3 covers 15 residues. CDR3 bases: TGTGCCAGCAGTATCTTACAGGGATCTAATGAAAAACTGTTTTTT. Translated, it gives CASSILQGSNEKLFF.

The V gene is TRBV6-6, the J gene TRBJ2-5, with a tentative D call TRBD2 (6 bases). Trimming shortened V by 5 bases and J by 0 bases, and 7 bases separated the two germline ends. The germline CDR1 and CDR2 sequences are MNHNY and SVGAGI (reference sequence). This CDR3 is 13 amino acids long. This CDR3 is CASSPGDQETQYF. The CDR3, as DNA: TGTGCCAGCAGTCCGGGAGACCAAGAGACCCAGTACTTC.

This clone was counted between two and nine times. The J gene is TRBJ1-2, the V gene TRBV6-1, with D tentatively TRBD1 (5 bases). Trimming stripped 1 base from V and 4 bases from J, with 13 bases between. Germline V gene lookup returns CDR1 MNHNS and CDR2 SASEGT. The CDR3 extends over 15 amino acids. The CDR3 nucleotides are TGTGCCAGCAGTGAAGTCAGGGTTAACCTCTATGGCTACACCTTC. Translated: CASSEVRVNLYGYTF.

The J gene is TRBJ2-1, the V gene TRBV5-6, with D possibly TRBD2 on 6 matching bases. The V end was cut by 4 bases, the J end by 9 bases, with 14 bases between. The CDR3 totals 13 residues. Germline V gene sequence: CDR1 SGHDT, CDR2 YYEEEE. The CDR3 loop is CASSLAVGGEQFF. For the CDR3, the DNA is TGTGCCAGCAGCCTGGCGGTCGGGGGTGAGCAGTTCTTC.

The V gene is TRBV4-1, the J gene TRBJ1-3, with D possibly being TRBD1 (5 bases). The V end lost 4 bases, the J end lost 3 bases, and 10 bases lay between the germline ends. The CDR3 runs 14 residues. Germline V CDR1 and CDR2: MGHRA, YSYEKL. The DNA for the CDR3 is TGCGCCAGCAGCCCCCCAGGGTTTGGAAACACCATATATTTT. Amino acids: CASSPPGFGNTIYF.

CDR3 coding DNA: TGTGCCAGCAGTTTAGCGCTAGATGGCTACACCTTC. Amino acid sequence: CASSLALDGYTF. The genes are TRBV12-3 or TRBV12-4 and TRBJ1-2; no definite D call. Deletions cut 0 bases from V and 6 bases from J, with 5 bases between. The CDR3 is 12 amino acids.

This chain connects TRBV7-9 to TRBJ1-2; possibly TRBD1 for D (6 bases). In germline, CDR1 is SEHNR, CDR2 FQNEAQ (reference sequence). This CDR3 has 17 amino acids. V was shortened by 5 bases and J by 0 bases, with 19 bases between the two germline ends. In DNA, the CDR3 is TGTGCCAGCAGCAGAAGGGATACGGACAGAGCTAACTATGGCTACACCTTC. It specifies CASSRRDTDRANYGYTF.

In its sample, this clone was seen a few times. The chain couples TRBV5-6 to TRBJ1-4; TRBD1 agrees at 7 bases. The CDR3 has 16 residues. Germline assignment: CDR1 SGHDT and CDR2 YYEEEE. The V segment lost 4 bases and the J segment 4 bases; nucleotides outside the gene matches: 10. This CDR3 is CASSGTERRLNEKLFF. CDR3 DNA sequence: TGTGCCAGCAGCGGGACAGAACGGCGTCTTAATGAAAAACTGTTTTTT.

This chain joins TRBV24-1 and TRBJ2-2; D may be TRBD1 (5 bases). Per germline, CDR1 KGHDR and CDR2 SFDVKD. The V end was cut by 0 bases, the J end by 4 bases, with 11 bases between. The CDR3 sequence is 16 residues long. The CDR3 DNA reads as TGTGCCACCAGTGATTTGCTTCAGGGATCCACCGGGGAGCTGTTTTTT. Residues: CATSDLLQGSTGELFF.

The rearrangement joins TRBV5-5 to TRBJ2-2; a weak D match, TRBD1 (6 bases). The CDR3 contains 14 residues. V lost 4 bases and J lost 7, with 14 bases in between. Germline loops: CDR1 SGHKS, CDR2 YYEKEE (reference sequence). The CDR3 spells CASSGWGHIGELFF. DNA of the CDR3: TGTGCCAGCAGCGGGTGGGGGCATATCGGGGAGCTGTTTTTT.

This clone has only one observation. The genes are TRBV11-3 and TRBJ2-5; a weak D match, TRBD2 (6 bases). Germline V gives CDR1 SGHNT, CDR2 YENEEA. This CDR3 spans 13 amino acids. V lost 7 bases and J lost 5, with 14 bases in between. The CDR3: CASTHGGPETQYF. The CDR3 nucleotides read TGTGCCAGCACCCATGGAGGGCCTGAGACCCAGTACTTC. Full variable domain (missing parts from reference TRBV11-3 and TRBJ2-5): EAGVVQSPRYKIIEKKQPVAFWCNPISGHNTLYWYLQNLGQGPELLIRYENEEAVDDSQLPKDRFSAERLKGVDSTLKIQPAELGDSAVYLCASTHGGPETQYFGPGTRLLVL.

The chain recombines TRBV28 with TRBJ1-2; no reliable D call. Looked up from germline, CDR1 is MDHEN and CDR2 is SYDVKM. V was clipped by 11 bases and J by 0 bases, with 13 bases between them. CDR3 size: 13 residues. CDR3 DNA sequence: TGTGCCTCCCTTCTGGCAGCTAACTATGGCTACACCTTC. Translation: CASLLAANYGYTF.

The chain employs TRBV11-2 and TRBJ2-5, with 7 bases that match TRBD2. This CDR3 has 16 amino acids. Germline V lookup: CDR1 SGHAT, CDR2 FQNNGV. The V and J ends lost 1 base and 2 bases, in that order; junction bases with no gene match: 7. The CDR3 region is CASSLVRRGGQETQYF. The CDR3, as DNA: TGTGCCAGCAGCTTAGTACGGCGGGGAGGGCAAGAGACCCAGTACTTC.

The chain recombines TRBV24-1 with TRBJ2-1; TRBD2 agrees at 10 bases. V lost 3 bases to trimming and J lost 0 bases; unmatched junction nucleotides: 10. Germline lookup yields CDR1 KGHDR and CDR2 SFDVKD. The CDR3 contains 19 residues. The CDR3 here is CATSDGASGGQSSYNEQFF. The CDR3 DNA is TGTGCCACCAGTGATGGGGCTAGCGGGGGCCAAAGCTCCTACAATGAGCAGTTCTTC.

The CDR3 loop is CASSDGTGAYGYTF. CDR3 nucleotides: TGTGCCAGCAGTGACGGGACAGGGGCCTATGGCTACACCTTC. This rearrangement joins TRBV6-4 to TRBJ1-2, with 10 nucleotides matching TRBD1. The V gene's germline CDR1 is MRHNA and CDR2 SNTAGT. The V and J ends lost 2 bases and 4 bases, in that order; junction bases with no gene match: 1. The CDR3 runs 14 residues.

The chain joins TRBV5-1 to TRBJ2-7; TRBD2 is a possible D gene (6 bases). Germline CDR1 is SGHRS and CDR2 is YFSETQ. The CDR3 consists of 15 residues. Trimming took 0 bases from V and 0 from J, leaving 10 bases between them. In nucleotides, the CDR3 is TGCGCCAGCAGCTTGGTCTTGGGACTCTCCTACGAGCAGTACTTC. It encodes CASSLVLGLSYEQYF.

The genes are TRBV28 and TRBJ1-2, with D perhaps matching TRBD1 (6 bases). The V and J ends lost 5 bases and 1 base respectively, with 14 bases between them. CDR3 size: 15 residues. The germline V gene has CDR1 MDHEN and CDR2 SYDVKM. The CDR3 sequence: CASSRPWTVNYGYTF. CDR3 nucleotides: TGTGCCAGCAGTCGCCCTTGGACAGTTAACTATGGCTACACCTTC.

The genes are TRBV7-2 and TRBJ1-5; D gene uncertain. CDR1 is SGHTA, CDR2 FQGNSA, per germline. Trimming took 5 bases from V and 2 from J, leaving 13 bases between them. The CDR3 runs to 15 residues. Here the CDR3 DNA reads TGTGCCAGCAGCACTAGTTGGAGTGGCAATCAGCCCCAGCATTTT. It is translated as CASSTSWSGNQPQHF.

This clone showed up just once. The chain recombines TRBV28 with TRBJ2-1; D is uncertain. CDR3 length: 13 residues. The germline gives CDR1 MDHEN, CDR2 SYDVKM. V lost 2 bases to trimming and J lost 4 bases, with 6 bases between them. The chain's CDR3 is CASSLGLYNEQFF. CDR3 DNA: TGTGCCAGCAGTTTAGGGCTTTACAATGAGCAGTTCTTC.